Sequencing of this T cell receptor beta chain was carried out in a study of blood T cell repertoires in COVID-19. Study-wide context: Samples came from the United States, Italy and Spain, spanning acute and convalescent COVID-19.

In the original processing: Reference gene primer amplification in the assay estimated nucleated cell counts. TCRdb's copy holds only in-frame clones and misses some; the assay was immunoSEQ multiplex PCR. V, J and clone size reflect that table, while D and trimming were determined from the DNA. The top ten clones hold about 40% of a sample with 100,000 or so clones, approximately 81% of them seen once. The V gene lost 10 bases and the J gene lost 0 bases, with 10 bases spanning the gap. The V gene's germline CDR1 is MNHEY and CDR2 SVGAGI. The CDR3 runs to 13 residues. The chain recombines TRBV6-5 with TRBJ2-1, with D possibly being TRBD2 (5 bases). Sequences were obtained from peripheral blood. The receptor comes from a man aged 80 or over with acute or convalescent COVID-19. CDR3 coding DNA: TGTGCCACCGTAGCGCGCTCCTACAATGAGCAGTTCTTC. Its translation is CATVARSYNEQFF.